This T cell receptor beta chain was profiled in a study of a mutant IDH1 vaccine in newly diagnosed glioma. Study-level background: Patients received eight vaccinations in weeks 1, 3, 5, 7, 11, 15, 19, 23. Beforehand, treatment had been radiotherapy, temozolomide, or both; the majority received both.

Data came from immunoSEQ multiplex PCR; TCRdb stores just in-frame clones and leaves some out. The sample consists of 35,000 to 50,000 clones, roughly 84% of them appearing once. Regarding the study as a whole: Apparently, pseudoprogression bore no relation to changes among the top peripheral T cell clonotypes.

The V and J ends lost 3 bases and 8 bases respectively, with 10 bases between them. The CDR3 covers 12 residues. The V gene's germline CDR1 is MDHEN and CDR2 SYDVKM. The count of this clone is one. Its specificity is unknown. Time point denoted: week 11, during vaccination. Alongside topical imiquimod, each dose of vaccine comprised 300 ug of mutant IDH1 20-mer peptide. Patients carried new grade 3 or 4 IDH1-mutant astrocytomas lacking nuclear ATRX. Sequences were derived from PBMCs, sampled from a glioma patient whose treatment included an IDH1 peptide vaccine. J is TRBJ1-2 and V is TRBV28, with D unresolved. This receptor was taken from a man aged 40-49 years with glioma. This CDR3 reads CASSFRKEGYTF. DNA of the CDR3: TGTGCCAGCAGTTTCCGAAAGGAGGGCTACACCTTC.